This T cell receptor beta chain stems from a study of blood T cell repertoires in COVID-19 (dated by TCRdb to the early 2020s). With respect to the entire study: Samples covering the acute and convalescent phases of COVID-19 were provided by collaborators in the United States, Italy and Spain. The material from the prospective study consisted of cDNA or gDNA derived from T cells, B-cell-depleted T cells, or PBMCs. The dataset comprised deeply sampled blood TCRbeta repertoires from subjects exposed to, actively infected with, or recovered from COVID-19. A freely available public database, intended as a resource for researchers studying the immune response to SARS-CoV-2, is where the repertoires were released. The samples were drawn from two sources: the first 160 participants of the ongoing ImmuneRACE study, and about 1,300 subjects contributed by 6 global collaborators. A de-identified subject ID, COVID-19 status, age in years and sex were almost always included in the sample metadata. Where available, HLA class I and class II types were obtained from metadata supplied by the sample provider rather than from assay-based typing.

Participants in the prospective study were aged roughly 18 to 89 years, lived in some 24 United States geographic areas, and enrolled through a virtual design. To assign participants to cohorts, the prospective study relied on clinical history that participants themselves reported in a screening survey and a study questionnaire. Recovered participants in ImmuneRACE Cohort 3 were defined as having two consecutive negative NP/OP PCR tests, clearance from a healthcare professional, or resolution of symptoms. Each participant in the prospective study had whole blood, serum and a nasopharyngeal or oropharyngeal swab collected by mobile phlebotomists. Participants in the prospective study had the option to provide additional blood draws and questionnaires over a roughly two-month period. Blood samples from the prospective study were shipped frozen or at room temperature prior to DNA extraction. TCRbeta CDR3 regions were amplified from genomic DNA by means of the immunoSEQ Assay, a bias-controlled multiplex PCR. The paper's processing steps were these. The number of nucleated cells in each sample was estimated by amplification of reference gene primers within the assay. To quantify the absolute abundance of each unique TCRbeta CDR3 rearrangement, sequence reads were collapsed and filtered. For each sample, productive Simpson clonality was calculated as the square root of Simpson's diversity index over productive rearrangements. This is the immuneACCESS table as TCRdb keeps it, with only in-frame sequences that have V and J called. A part of the clones is gone; compared with another copy, unresolved V genes explain less than half, and the rest is unexplained. D and trimming were read from the DNA, whereas the V and J calls and clone size are those reported in that table. In all, the sample holds approximately 440,000 clones, and around 90% of those were seen once. The ten largest clones capture around 0.64% of the sample.

Notes on this clone: This receptor's antigen is unknown. The input lacks base qualities; no much larger clone sits a single base away.

CDR1 is given as MNHNS and CDR2 as SASEGT, both from the germline V gene. The CDR3, cysteine through phenylalanine, is 15 amino acids long. Of the read, only the CDR3 DNA is kept; its 45 bases are in frame from base 1. The junction carries 13 bases between V and J, which are trimmed by 1 base and 4 bases respectively. Findings and caveats that apply to the study as a whole: Clinical and demographic metadata were provided uncurated, with the amount varying by source and participant.

The clonotype comes from a woman aged 18-29 years who had recovered from COVID-19. The sample comprised PBMCs or T cells enriched from blood (not recorded which). The V gene is TRBV6-1 and the J gene is TRBJ1-1; possibly the D gene is TRBD1, per 5 matching bases. The CDR3 reads CASSEEQGSGTEAFF. The DNA is TGTGCCAGCAGTGAAGAGCAGGGTTCAGGCACTGAAGCTTTCTTT.